This note documents a single T cell receptor (beta chain) sequence. The sample originates from a study of blood T cell repertoires in COVID-19. The ends lost 4 bases at V and 6 bases at J; junction bases unmatched: 9. Germline loops: CDR1 SGHRS, CDR2 YFSETQ. CDR3 length equals 15 residues. The protocol was immunoSEQ multiplex PCR, while the TCRdb copy is restricted to in-frame clones and leaves out a portion. The sample lists just over 350,000 clones, 80% to 90% occurring once. The sequenced sample was peripheral blood. This clonotype was sampled from a woman in her fifties or sixties with COVID-19, enrolled during active disease. The rearrangement links TRBV5-1 to TRBJ2-7, with 11 bases lining up with TRBD2. This chain's CDR3 is CASSLGLAGGSEQYF. CDR3 nucleotide sequence: TGCGCCAGCAGCCTGGGGCTAGCGGGGGGAAGCGAGCAGTACTTC. The full variable domain, rest sourced from reference TRBV5-1 and TRBJ2-7, is KAGVTQTPRYLIKTRGQQVTLSCSPISGHRSVSWYQQTPGQGLQFLFEYFSETQRNKGNFPGRFSGRQFSNSRSEMNVSTLELGDSALYLCASSLGLAGGSEQYFGPGTRLTVT.